This T cell receptor (beta chain) was recovered during a study of blood T cell repertoires in COVID-19. Study summary: Acute and convalescent COVID-19 specimens originated in the United States, Italy and Spain. T cells, B-cell-depleted T cells, or PBMCs supplied cDNA or gDNA.

As handled by the study authors: Reference gene primer amplification gave estimated nucleated cell counts. Assay: immunoSEQ multiplex PCR; the TCRdb copy retains only in-frame clones and omits some. The V and J calls and the clone size are those of that table, but D and trimming were determined from the DNA. The sample yields hundreds of thousands of clones, about nine tenths seen once. In its sample, this clone was seen a few times. The CDR3 loop spans 16 amino acids. The V gene end was trimmed by 5 bases and the J gene end by 8 bases; junction bases not matched to a gene: 8. Looked up from germline, CDR1 is SGHVS and CDR2 is FQNEAQ.

The chain uses TRBV7-8 and TRBJ2-3; 15 nucleotides match TRBD2. The sample consisted of peripheral blood. This sequence originates from a man aged 55-75 years who had recovered from COVID-19. The CDR3 nucleotides are TGTGCCAGCAGCGCCGTGGGACTAGCGGGAGGAGCTACGCAGTATTTT. Translation gives CASSAVGLAGGATQYF.